This is a list of T cell receptor beta chains from one sample in a study of spatial heterogeneity in lung cancer. TCRdb ran MiXCR on the 5' RACE reads and lists one entry per CDR3 protein. In the table there are about 23,000 distinct CDR3 sequences, roughly 3% of which are singletons. The source was PBMCs, collected at surgery. These TCRs come from a female donor with early-stage non-small cell lung cancer. Both conserved end residues are part of each CDR3. The D gene is left open where the match is weak. The size entry is marked missing in some rows and otherwise reads once, few, many or a size class.

J gene | clone size | V gene | D gene | CDR3 DNA | CDR3 protein
TRBJ2-7 | many | TRBV6-6 | TRBD1 | TGTGCCAGCAGTGGACAGGGTGGAGTTAGCGAGCAGTACTTC | CASSGQGGVSEQYF
TRBJ2-7 | many | TRBV18 | TRBD2 | TGTGCCAGCTCACCCCATGCTAGCGGCTACGAGCAGTACTTC | CASSPHASGYEQYF
TRBJ2-4 | many | TRBV7-9 | NA | TGTGCCAGCACGGGTATTAAAAACATTCAGTACTTC | CASTGIKNIQYF
TRBJ1-2 | many | TRBV10-3 | TRBD1 | TGTGCCATCAGTGATGGACAGGGCTGGAACTATGGCTACACCTTC | CAISDGQGWNYGYTF
TRBJ2-1 | many | TRBV9 | TRBD2 | TGTGCCAGCAGCCCAGGACTAGCCCACCCTTACAATGAGCAGTTCTTC | CASSPGLAHPYNEQFF
TRBJ2-2 | many | TRBV4-1 | TRBD2 | TGCGCCAGCAGCCAAGGTAGACTAGCGGGTAGGACCGGGGAGCTGTTTTTT | CASSQGRLAGRTGELFF
TRBJ2-2 | many | TRBV29-1 | TRBD1 | TGCAGCGTTGTGACAGGGTTCGGGGAGCTGTTTTTT | CSVVTGFGELFF
TRBJ2-3 | many | TRBV20-1 | NA | TGCAGTGCTAACGACCGCGACAAGGACCTCACAGATACGCAGTATTTT | CSANDRDKDLTDTQYF
TRBJ1-4 | many | TRBV20-1 | NA | TGCAGTGCTAGAGAGCCCGGAGGGTCTAATGAAAAACTGTTTTTT | CSAREPGGSNEKLFF
TRBJ2-7 | many | TRBV4-2 | NA | TGTGCCAGCAGCCAATGGGGACGGGGGACCTACGAGCAGTACTTC | CASSQWGRGTYEQYF
TRBJ2-7 | many | TRBV7-2 | NA | TGTGCCAGCACCGGGGGGCAGGGATCCTACGAGCAGTACTTC | CASTGGQGSYEQYF
TRBJ2-1 | NA | TRBV2 | NA | TGTGCCAGCAGCCCCGGACAGGGAGGGTTCAATGAGCAGTTCTTC | CASSPGQGGFNEQFF